This T cell receptor (beta chain) emerged from a study of molecular identifiers for immune sequencing clone quantification. Study summary: The replicate experiment used RNA from roughly 21,000 or 96,000 naive CD8 cells. This RNA was split into five aliquots, and four of them were sequenced.

The CDR3 runs 17 residues. The ends were cut back, 5 bases at V and 6 bases at J, with 22 bases in the middle. Germline V gene data show CDR1 as SEHNR and CDR2 as FQNEAQ (reference sequence). Previously described methods and listed TCR primers were used for bulk TCR libraries. TCRdb recomputed calls from the PCR reads with MiXCR, one row per CDR3 protein. Of some 580,000 distinct CDR3 sequences listed, approximately 24% are singletons. The chain recombines TRBV7-9 with TRBJ1-4, with D tentatively TRBD1 (6 bases). The material sequenced was naive CD8+ T cells from blood, with Jurkat cell RNA spiked in. This sample's subset: FACS-sorted CD8+CD4-CCR7+CD45RA+ naive T cells. The receptor was derived from a human donor in good health. Some libraries in this study had Jurkat cell RNA spiked in. The CDR3 DNA reads TGTGCCAGCAGCCCCCCCGGGCGGGGGGGCGCGGATGAAAAACTGTTTTTT. As protein: CASSPPGRGGADEKLFF.